The 22 T cell receptor beta chains below were found in one sample sequenced in a study of blood T cell repertoires in COVID-19. The method was immunoSEQ multiplex PCR; TCRdb's version includes in-frame clones alone and lacks a portion of them. The table shows over 400,000 clones, with roughly nine tenths occurring only once. The sequenced sample consisted of peripheral blood. These receptors all stem from a woman aged 45-65 years with COVID-19, enrolled during active disease.

The chain couples TRBV10-3 to TRBJ2-4; no clear D gene. V shed 0 bases and J shed 8 bases, with 11 bases lying between them. This CDR3 comprises 14 residues. Germline V gene sequence: CDR1 ENHRY, CDR2 SYGVKD. The CDR3 protein is CAISESADSYIQYF. In DNA form, the CDR3 reads TGTGCCATCAGTGAGTCGGCCGATAGCTACATTCAGTACTTC.

The J gene is TRBJ1-1, the V gene TRBV5-1; D ambiguous. Trimming removed 4 bases at V and 4 bases at J, with 14 bases between. Germline V gene lookup returns CDR1 SGHRS and CDR2 YFSETQ. The CDR3 length is 14 residues. The CDR3 DNA follows: TGCGCCAGCAGCGTGGACGGGGTGGGCACTGAAGCTTTCTTT. Its translation is CASSVDGVGTEAFF.

The CDR3 here is CAWRADTRGNTIYF. CDR3 nucleotides: TGTGCCTGGAGGGCCGACACTAGGGGAAACACCATATATTTT. V gene TRBV30 combines with J gene TRBJ1-3; D remains ambiguous. Germline V gene data show CDR1 as GTSNPN and CDR2 as SVGIG (reference sequence). V was cut by 3 bases and J by 4 bases, with 13 bases left in between. The CDR3 length is 14 residues.

V and J are TRBV5-6 and TRBJ2-7; 7 nucleotides agree with TRBD1. The CDR3 length is 13 residues. Germline-derived CDR1 and CDR2 are SGHDT and YYEEEE. After removal of 6 bases from V and 7 bases from J, the junction contained 10 bases not matched to a gene. CDR3 loop: CASNFPAGGEQYF. CDR3 DNA sequence: TGTGCCAGCAACTTTCCTGCAGGGGGAGAGCAGTACTTC.

CDR3 bases: TGTGCCGGGGCTGGAAGCGAGATCACAGATACGCAGTATTTT. This codes for CAGAGSEITDTQYF. The chain employs TRBV2 and TRBJ2-3; D is possibly TRBD1 (5 bases). The V end lost 11 bases, the J end lost 2 bases, and 17 bases lay between the germline ends. Germline assignment: CDR1 SNHLY and CDR2 FYNNEI. CDR3 length: 14 amino acids.

The chain carries TRBV9 and TRBJ1-1; 7 nucleotides align to TRBD1. The germline CDR1 and CDR2 sequences are SGDLS and YYNGEE. The CDR3 length is 14 residues. V shed 4 bases, J shed 1 base, and the junction held 4 bases outside the gene matches. The CDR3 region has the DNA TGTGCCAGCAGCTTTGGGACAGAGAACACTGAAGCTTTCTTT. This gives the protein CASSFGTENTEAFF. Variable domain in full (rest from reference TRBV9 and TRBJ1-1): DSGVTQTPKHLITATGQRVTLRCSPRSGDLSVYWYQQSLDQGLQFLIQYYNGEERAKGNILERFSAQQFPDLHSELNLSSLELGDSALYFCASSFGTENTEAFFGQGTRLTVV.

A single count supports this clone. The chain uses TRBV21-1 and TRBJ1-4; TRBD1 is the table's D call, not checked against the DNA. TRBV21-1 is shown as a pseudogene. This CDR3 spans 14 amino acids. CDR3 in DNA: TGTGCCAGCAGCAAACGTAACAGGGGAGAAAAACTGTTTTTT. Translating it yields CASSKRNRGEKLFF.

In its sample, this clone was seen once. This chain uses TRBV30 with TRBJ1-2, with TRBD1 identical over 7 bases. With V trimmed by 3 bases and J by 2 bases, 6 bases remained unmatched. The germline CDR1 and CDR2 sequences are GTSNPN and SVGIG (reference sequence). There are 14 residues in the CDR3. The CDR3 DNA reads TGTGCCTGGAGCGCGGACAGGACAAACTATGGCTACACCTTC. Translating it yields CAWSADRTNYGYTF.

This clone was observed a single time. The chain joins TRBV6-5 to TRBJ1-1, with 7 bases aligning to TRBD1. The length of the CDR3 is 14 residues. CDR1 and CDR2 from the germline V gene are MNHEY and SVGAGI. V was pared by 6 bases and J by 1 base, with 5 bases of the junction left unmatched. CDR3: CASREGQPNTEAFF. The CDR3 DNA is TGTGCCAGCAGAGAGGGACAGCCGAACACTGAAGCTTTCTTT.

V usage is TRBV15 and J usage is TRBJ2-3, with 8 bases fitting TRBD1. Germline V gene lookup returns CDR1 LNHNV and CDR2 YYDKDF (reference sequence). V lost 5 bases to trimming and J lost 2 bases; unmatched junction nucleotides: 6. There are 15 residues in the CDR3. CDR3 protein: CATSSRQGITDTQYF. CDR3 bases: TGTGCCACCAGCTCCCGACAGGGGATCACAGATACGCAGTATTTT.

The chain recombines TRBV19 with TRBJ2-1; D is perhaps TRBD1 (6 bases). Trimming cost V 6 bases and J 5 bases, with 17 bases left between them. The germline V gene encodes CDR1 LNHDA and CDR2 SQIVND (reference sequence). The CDR3 is made up of 15 amino acids. This CDR3 reads CASSGRDKINNEQFF. The CDR3 nucleotides are TGTGCCAGTAGCGGCCGGGACAAGATTAACAATGAGCAGTTCTTC. The whole variable domain, remainder taken from reference TRBV19 and TRBJ2-1, is DGGITQSPKYLFRKEGQNVTLSCEQNLNHDAMYWYRQDPGQGLRLIYYSQIVNDFQKGDIAEGYSVSREKKESFPLTVTSAQKNPTAFYLCASSGRDKINNEQFFGPGTRLTVL.

This clone appeared once. The rearrangement joins TRBV2 to TRBJ2-7, with 8 bases matching TRBD1. The germline CDR1 and CDR2 sequences are SNHLY and FYNNEI. The CDR3 sequence is 14 residues long. V was pared by 4 bases and J by 3 bases, with 5 bases of the junction left unmatched. The CDR3, as DNA: TGTGCCAGCAGTGCGGAGGGACAGGTCTACGAGCAGTACTTC. Translation: CASSAEGQVYEQYF. Using reference TRBV2 and TRBJ2-7 for the parts outside the CDR3, the full variable domain is EPEVTQTPSHQVTQMGQEVILRCVPISNHLYFYWYRQILGQKVEFLVSFYNNEISEKSEIFDDQFSVERPDGSNFTLKIRSTKLEDSAMYFCASSAEGQVYEQYFGPGTRLTVT.

J is TRBJ2-3 and V is TRBV2; 12 bases map to TRBD2. The CDR3 extends over 13 amino acids. J gave up 6 bases and V 6 bases, and 1 base lay outside the gene matches. CDR1 and CDR2 from the germline V gene are SNHLY and FYNNEI. CDR3 amino acids: CASRGLAGDTQYF. The CDR3 region has the DNA TGTGCCAGCAGGGGACTAGCGGGCGATACGCAGTATTTT.

This sequence joins TRBV9 and TRBJ2-7, with a tentative D call TRBD2 (7 bases). Trimming removed 2 bases from V and 4 bases from J, with 13 bases in between. Germline CDR1 and CDR2: SGDLS and YYNGEE. This CDR3 comprises 14 residues. In DNA, the CDR3 is TGTGCCAGCAGCGTTGGGGGGGCGATGTACGAGCAGTACTTC. Translating it yields CASSVGGAMYEQYF.

V gene TRBV24-1 combines with J gene TRBJ2-7; D possibly corresponds to TRBD2 (6 bases). V lost 3 bases and J 10 bases, leaving 15 bases between the germline ends. There are 13 residues in the CDR3. CDR1 KGHDR and CDR2 SFDVKD come from the germline V gene. DNA of the CDR3: TGTGCCACCAGTGATCCTGGGGGACTCGCACAGTACTTC. Amino acids: CATSDPGGLAQYF.

The chain joins TRBV30 to TRBJ2-3; 7 positions agree with TRBD2. The CDR3 runs to 15 residues. Germline CDR1 is GTSNPN and CDR2 is SVGIG (reference sequence). Germline trimming cut 6 bases from V and 5 bases from J; bases unmatched to any gene: 14. CDR3 nucleotides: TGTGCCTGCACGGGGGGATACTTTGGCCGAGATACGCAGTATTTT. Translation gives CACTGGYFGRDTQYF.

J is TRBJ2-3 and V is TRBV11-3, with D perhaps TRBD1 (5 bases). Trimming removed 2 bases from V and 5 bases from J, with 17 bases in between. The CDR3 is 16 amino acids. Germline CDR1 and CDR2: SGHNT and YENEEA. CDR3 nucleotide sequence: TGTGCCAGCAGCTTAAATCCTGGGGCCGGCGGAGATACGCAGTATTTT. It yields the protein CASSLNPGAGGDTQYF.

The V call is TRBV19, the J call TRBJ2-2; D gene ambiguous. Per germline, CDR1 LNHDA and CDR2 SQIVND (reference sequence). V lost 5 bases, J lost 3 bases, and 10 bases lay in between. CDR3 length: 14 residues. As DNA, the CDR3 is TGTGCCAGTAGTGACACTCGATACACCGGGGAGCTGTTTTTT. Protein sequence: CASSDTRYTGELFF.

V and J are TRBV6-5 and TRBJ2-7; 10 bases line up with TRBD1. With V trimmed by 6 bases and J by 2 bases, 4 bases remained unmatched. This CDR3 has 14 residues. Germline V gives CDR1 MNHEY, CDR2 SVGAGI. The CDR3 is CASRRDRGAYEQYF. Written as DNA, the CDR3 is TGTGCCAGCAGGCGGGACAGGGGCGCCTACGAGCAGTACTTC.

The chain carries TRBV7-7 and TRBJ2-5; tentatively, D is TRBD2 (6 bases). V lost 1 base, J lost 3 bases, and 12 bases lay in between. The CDR3 extends over 15 amino acids. The germline CDR1 and CDR2 sequences are SSHAT and FNYEAQ (reference sequence). CDR3 sequence reads: CASSLVGSGEETQYF. The DNA for the CDR3 is TGTGCCAGCAGCTTAGTAGGTTCGGGGGAAGAGACCCAGTACTTC.

The rearrangement uses TRBV27 and TRBJ2-7, with D perhaps matching TRBD1 (6 bases). From germline, CDR1 is MNHEY and CDR2 SMNVEV (reference sequence). V shed 6 bases and J shed 2 bases, with 8 bases lying between them. CDR3 length equals 12 residues. The CDR3: CASRGATYEQYF. The CDR3 DNA follows: TGTGCCAGCAGGGGGGCGACCTACGAGCAGTACTTC.

This clone was counted only a few times. The chain employs TRBV5-1 and TRBJ2-2, with 7 bases fitting TRBD1. Germline V gene data show CDR1 as SGHRS and CDR2 as YFSETQ. Trimming cost V 0 bases and J 1 base; bases outside gene matches: 0. The CDR3 sequence is 15 residues long. As DNA, the CDR3 is TGCGCCAGCAGCTTGGGGACAGGGAACACCGGGGAGCTGTTTTTT. This translates into CASSLGTGNTGELFF.